This T cell receptor beta chain was observed in a study of CD8+CD57+ T cells in acquired aplastic anemia. Genomic DNA provided the template from which TCR beta VDJ and CDR3 profiles were obtained. One entry per CDR3 protein results from TCRdb running MiXCR on the reads. Of roughly 180,000 distinct CDR3 sequences listed, nearly 65% are singletons. Germline CDR1 WSHSY, CDR2 SAAADI. V was pared by 4 bases and J by 0 bases, with 7 bases between. The CDR3 length is 13 residues. For sequencing, patients were chosen who had shown expansion of CD8+CD57+ cells by flow cytometry. The rearrangement links TRBV10-2 to TRBJ2-7; D gene unclear. The sample was sorted CD4+, CD8+, or CD8+CD57+ T cells (not recorded which) from PBMCs. This TCR came from a human donor with aplastic anemia. DNA for the CDR3: TGCGCCAGCAGTGCCGCCTACTCCTACGAGCAGTACTTC. It encodes CASSAAYSYEQYF.